These 24 T cell receptor beta chains share one sample of origin, sequenced in a study of tissue T cells after allogeneic stem cell transplantation. Only in-frame clones appear in the TCRdb table, and some are missing; sequencing was by immunoSEQ multiplex PCR. The sample has 7,000 or so clones, 65% to 80% seen once. The sample comprised blood. All receptors come from a female BALB/c mouse in good health. MHC haplotype of the mouse line: H2-d.

The table lists this clone with a count of one. Gene labels here are mouse ones. Sequencing ends 1 residue short of the CDR3 end; the germline J gene provides the rest. The V and J genes are TRBV29 and TRBJ2-3, with 10 bases matching TRBD1. V was clipped by 4 bases and J by 6 bases; unmatched bases: 7. The CDR3 contains 15 residues. Germline values: CDR1 MSHET, CDR2 SYDVDS. CDR3 loop: CASSSEGQGGETLYF. The sequenced part of the CDR3 DNA is TGTGCTAGCAGTTCTGAAGGACAGGGGGGTGAAACGCTGTAT.

Concerning this clone: Gene names refer to mouse genes. This chain's CDR3 is CGARSGTGKSAETLYF. Partial CDR3 DNA: TGTGGTGCTAGGTCCGGGACAGGGAAGAGTGCAGAAACGCTGTAT. The genes are TRBV20 and TRBJ2-3; 9 bases agree with TRBD1. The read ends 1 residue early relative to the CDR3; the germline J gene fills the gap. Trimming cost V 2 bases and J 0 bases; bases outside gene matches: 6. From germline, CDR1 is GFQATS and CDR2 STVNSAI. The CDR3 runs 16 residues.

Concerning this clone itself: Genes here carry mouse names. CDR3 sequence reads: CASGDPRGNSPLYF. The DNA read from the CDR3 is TGTGCCAGCGGTGATCCCAGGGGGAATTCGCCCCTCTAC. The J gene is TRBJ1-6, the V gene TRBV13-2; 7 bases agree with TRBD1. The read terminates 1 residue ahead of where the CDR3 ends, so the germline J gene completes it. TRBJ1-6 carries the ORF label, with uncertain function. The junction had 2 bases not matched to a gene; V was cut back by 1 base and J by 7 bases. This CDR3 region has 14 residues. In germline, CDR1 is NNHNN, CDR2 SYGAGS (reference sequence).

A note on this clone: Gene names follow the mouse nomenclature. CDR3 region: CASSHPDWGSYEQYF. CDR3 bases read: TGTGCCAGCAGCCATCCGGACTGGGGGTCCTATGAACAGTAC. The gene calls are TRBV2 and TRBJ2-7, with 10 positions matching TRBD2. Read data end 1 residue before the CDR3 end; the end is taken from the germline J gene. Germline assignment: CDR1 LGHNA and CDR2 YSYQKL. The V and J ends lost 3 bases and 1 base, in that order; junction bases with no gene match: 3. There are 15 residues in the CDR3.

Worth noting for this clone: Germline and genes: mouse. The read finishes 1 residue shy of the CDR3 end, and the germline J gene is used to complete it. The chain has TRBV5 and TRBJ2-2; TRBD2 aligns across 10 bases. After removal of 0 bases from V and 4 bases from J, the junction contained 5 bases not matched to a gene. This CDR3 region has 17 residues. CDR1 is LGHNA, CDR2 YNLKQL, per germline (reference sequence). The sequenced CDR3 bases are TGTGCCAGCAGCCAAGATGGCTGGGGGGGCGTCACCGGGCAGCTCTAC. The encoded protein is CASSQDGWGGVTGQLY. The CDR3 in full is CASSQDGWGGVTGQLYF.

About this clone itself: The listed genes are named as in mouse. The read ends 1 residue early relative to the CDR3; the germline J gene fills the gap. This chain connects TRBV31 to TRBJ2-7, with 12 bases matching TRBD2. Unmatched junction bases numbered 4, after V lost 0 bases and J lost 7 bases. Germline V CDR1 and CDR2: GKSSPN, SITVG. There are 14 residues in the CDR3. The CDR3 DNA, read in part, is TGTGCCTGGAGTCTGGGGACTGGGGGGTGGGAACAGTAC. Translation gives CAWSLGTGGWEQY. In full, the CDR3 is CAWSLGTGGWEQYF.

Remarks on this clone: Mouse gene names and germline throughout. The read gets to within 1 residue of the CDR3 end, and the germline J gene fills in the rest. The chain uses TRBV16 and TRBJ2-5; D unclear. V lost 8 bases and J 5 bases, leaving 17 bases between the germline ends. Germline lookup yields CDR1 SGHSA and CDR2 FRNQAP. This CDR3 region has 14 residues. The CDR3 loop is CASLGEGRPDTQYF. CDR3 DNA, as far as it was read: TGTGCAAGCCTCGGCGAAGGGAGGCCAGACACCCAGTAC.

About this clone itself: Gene names follow the mouse nomenclature. From the germline J gene comes the end of the CDR3, since the read stops 1 residue before it. The rearrangement uses TRBV13-2 and TRBJ2-5, with D perhaps matching TRBD2 (7 bases). V shed 0 bases and J shed 5 bases, with 13 bases lying between them. Germline CDR1 NNHNN, CDR2 SYGAGS (reference sequence). The CDR3 is made up of 15 amino acids. CDR3 DNA (partial): TGTGCCAGCGGTGATGCTAGGGGGGCGGGAGACACCCAGTAC. It translates to CASGDARGAGDTQY. Given in full, the CDR3 is CASGDARGAGDTQYF.

In its sample, this clone was seen once. The gene symbols are mouse symbols. The missing CDR3 end, 1 residue past where the read stops, is filled in from the germline J gene. The chain joins TRBV2 to TRBJ2-3, with D maybe TRBD1 (6 bases). Trimming removed 0 bases at V and 0 bases at J, with 13 bases between. There are 17 residues in the CDR3. Germline-derived CDR1 and CDR2 are LGHNA and YSYQKL. CDR3 bases read: TGTGCCAGCAGCCAAGATCCCAGGGGTCCTAGTGCAGAAACGCTGTAT. Translated, it gives CASSQDPRGPSAETLY. The full CDR3 reads CASSQDPRGPSAETLYF.

On this clone: Gene labels here are mouse ones. Read sequence stops 1 residue before the CDR3 end, and the germline J gene provides the missing end. The rearrangement joins TRBV19 to TRBJ2-3; 12 bases line up with TRBD2. The CDR3 contains 15 residues. V shed 5 bases, J shed 1 base, and the junction held 2 bases outside the gene matches. Germline CDR1 reads FNHDT; CDR2 reads SITEND (reference sequence). The CDR3 here is CASSRDWGGAETLYF. CDR3 bases read: TGTGCCAGCAGCCGGGACTGGGGGGGTGCAGAAACGCTGTAT.

As for this clone: Mouse germline and gene names are used. The CDR3 bases that were read are TGTGCTAGCAGTTTGAAACGGACTGGGGGGAACTATGCTGAGCAGTTC. It translates to CASSLKRTGGNYAEQF. The CDR3 as a whole reads CASSLKRTGGNYAEQFF. V gene TRBV29 combines with J gene TRBJ2-1; 11 nucleotides match TRBD2. The read ends 1 residue before the CDR3 terminus; that terminus is restored from the germline J gene. The ends lost 3 bases at V and 1 base at J; junction bases unmatched: 5. Germline V gene sequence: CDR1 MSHET, CDR2 SYDVDS. This CDR3 is built from 17 residues.

Details on this clone: Genes here carry mouse names. The read halts 1 residue ahead of the CDR3 end, with the missing end drawn from the germline J gene. The chain recombines TRBV19 with TRBJ1-3, with 11 bases aligning to TRBD1. The junction had 3 bases not matched to a gene; V was cut back by 3 bases and J by 4 bases. CDR1 and CDR2 (germline): FNHDT, SITEND (reference sequence). The CDR3 is made up of 15 amino acids. The DNA read from the CDR3 is TGTGCCAGCAGTACAGGGACAGGGGGAGGAAATACGCTCTAT. Encoded protein: CASSTGTGGGNTLY. The whole CDR3 sequence reads CASSTGTGGGNTLYF.

Concerning this clone itself: Gene names refer to mouse genes. The read finishes 1 residue shy of the CDR3 end, and the germline J gene is used to complete it. V usage is TRBV19 and J usage is TRBJ1-1, with 9 bases fitting TRBD1. Per germline, CDR1 FNHDT and CDR2 SITEND (reference sequence). V shed 0 bases and J 5 bases; nucleotides not matched to a gene: 2. There are 14 residues in the CDR3. CDR3: CASSIAGTGTEVFF. Partial CDR3 DNA: TGTGCCAGCAGTATAGCTGGGACAGGGACAGAAGTCTTC.

In the case of this clone: Any gene name here is a mouse gene name. The DNA read from the CDR3 is TGTGGTGCGAGGACAAATGCAAACACAGAAGTCTTC. It is translated as CGARTNANTEVF. The CDR3, in full, reads CGARTNANTEVFF. This chain connects TRBV20 to TRBJ1-1, with a weak D call TRBD1 (5 bases). The read gets to within 1 residue of the CDR3 end, and the germline J gene fills in the rest. V lost 6 bases, J lost 0 bases, and 11 bases lay in between. The germline V gene encodes CDR1 GFQATS and CDR2 STVNSAI. The CDR3 contains 13 residues.

Comment on this clone: Mouse gene names apply. The read ends 1 residue early relative to the CDR3; the germline J gene fills the gap. The V and J genes are TRBV13-3 and TRBJ2-5; TRBD1 matches 7 bases. Germline-derived CDR1 and CDR2 are NNHDY and SYVADS. V trimming: 10 bases; J trimming: 5 bases; junction bases outside the gene matches: 7. This CDR3 region has 12 residues. The CDR3 protein is CAGLTGRDTQYF. The DNA read from the CDR3 is TGTGCCGGATTGACAGGGCGAGACACCCAGTAC.

As regards this clone: The gene names here belong to mouse. The read falls 1 residue short of the CDR3 end, and the missing part is taken from the germline J gene. This sequence joins TRBV2 and TRBJ2-4, with TRBD1 matching 9 bases. There are 18 residues in the CDR3. Germline CDR1 is LGHNA and CDR2 is YSYQKL. V was clipped by 0 bases and J by 4 bases; unmatched bases: 11. Partial CDR3 DNA: TGTGCCAGCAGCCAAGATGGGGGACAGGGCCTGGGGAAAAACACCTTGTAC. This encodes CASSQDGGQGLGKNTLY. The whole CDR3 protein is CASSQDGGQGLGKNTLYF.

Details on this clone: Germline and genes: mouse. The DNA ends 1 residue before the CDR3 does, and the rest of the CDR3 is filled in from the germline J gene. The gene calls are TRBV13-1 and TRBJ2-1; 9 nucleotides agree with TRBD2. CDR1 is NSHNY, CDR2 SYGAGN, per germline. This CDR3 has 15 residues. Unmatched junction bases numbered 1, after V lost 2 bases and J lost 1 base. CDR3 DNA (partial): TGTGCCAGCAGTGACTGGGGGGGGAACTATGCTGAGCAGTTC. Translated: CASSDWGGNYAEQF. The entire CDR3 is CASSDWGGNYAEQFF.

About this clone: Gene and germline names: mouse. The DNA ends 1 residue before the CDR3 does, and the rest of the CDR3 is filled in from the germline J gene. The V gene is TRBV31, the J gene TRBJ2-1; 7 bases are shared with TRBD1. CDR3 size: 14 residues. Germline lookup yields CDR1 GKSSPN and CDR2 SITVG. V shed 0 bases and J 3 bases; nucleotides not matched to a gene: 2. The part of the CDR3 DNA that was read is TGTGCCTGGAGTCTAACAGGGGCCTATGCTGAGCAGTTC. It translates to CAWSLTGAYAEQF. The CDR3 in its entirety is CAWSLTGAYAEQFF.

About this clone itself: Mouse gene names and germline throughout. The DNA ends 1 residue before the CDR3 does, and the rest of the CDR3 is filled in from the germline J gene. The chain has TRBV5 and TRBJ2-1; TRBD2 matches 11 bases. CDR1 is LGHNA and CDR2 is YNLKQL in the germline V gene (reference sequence). Trimming cost V 4 bases and J 6 bases; bases outside gene matches: 5. CDR3 length: 15 amino acids. CDR3 DNA (partial): TGTGCCAGCAGCCCCCGGGACTGGGGGTTTGCTGAGCAGTTC. This translates into CASSPRDWGFAEQF. The whole CDR3 protein is CASSPRDWGFAEQFF.

This clone was observed a handful of times. The gene names given are mouse names. The read terminates 1 residue ahead of where the CDR3 ends, so the germline J gene completes it. This chain connects TRBV31 to TRBJ2-7; tentative D call: TRBD2 (6 bases). Germline CDR1 reads GKSSPN; CDR2 reads SITVG. The CDR3 totals 10 residues. Trimming removed 7 bases from V and 4 bases from J, with 8 bases in between. The CDR3 region is CAFWGYEQYF. The part of the CDR3 DNA that was read is TGTGCCTTTTGGGGGTATGAACAGTAC.

In regard to this clone: Mouse names are used for the genes. The read gets to within 1 residue of the CDR3 end, and the germline J gene fills in the rest. V usage is TRBV5 and J usage is TRBJ1-3; the match to TRBD1 covers 8 bases. CDR3 length equals 17 residues. With V trimmed by 3 bases and J by 0 bases, 7 bases remained unmatched. Germline V lookup: CDR1 LGHNA, CDR2 YNLKQL (reference sequence). The part of the CDR3 DNA that was read is TGTGCCAGCAGCCATCTCAGGGGGCCTCATTCTGGAAATACGCTCTAT. This encodes CASSHLRGPHSGNTLY. Given in full, the CDR3 is CASSHLRGPHSGNTLYF.

This clone occurred a few times. The gene names given are mouse names. The read comes to an end 1 residue before the CDR3 does, leaving the germline J gene to fill in the end. The V call is TRBV13-2, the J call TRBJ2-3, with 10 nucleotides matching TRBD1. Germline values: CDR1 NNHNN, CDR2 SYGAGS (reference sequence). J lost 3 bases, V lost 2 bases, and 3 bases had no gene match. The CDR3 extends over 15 amino acids. CDR3 DNA, as far as it was read: TGTGCCAGCGGTGAAGACAGGGGGCGAGCAGAAACGCTGTAT. Translation: CASGEDRGRAETLY. The full CDR3 sequence reads CASGEDRGRAETLYF.

Points on this clone: These gene names are mouse names. The CDR3 goes on 1 residue after the read ends, and that part is filled in from the germline J gene. The chain has TRBV13-3 and TRBJ2-5; 10 positions match TRBD2. Germline-derived CDR1 and CDR2 are NNHDY and SYVADS. Unmatched junction bases numbered 2, after V lost 5 bases and J lost 2 bases. The CDR3 consists of 14 residues. The CDR3 region is CASRTGGRQDTQYF. Incomplete CDR3 DNA: TGTGCCAGCAGGACTGGGGGGCGCCAAGACACCCAGTAC.

A note on this clone: The genes are named according to mouse. The read ends 1 residue before the CDR3 terminus; that terminus is restored from the germline J gene. This chain joins TRBV19 and TRBJ2-3, with D possibly being TRBD1 (5 bases). The V gene's germline CDR1 is FNHDT and CDR2 SITEND (reference sequence). The V end lost 5 bases, the J end lost 0 bases, and 13 bases lay between the germline ends. CDR3 size: 15 residues. The CDR3 spells CASSRTKTSAETLYF. The covered CDR3 bases are TGTGCCAGCAGCCGGACAAAAACTAGTGCAGAAACGCTGTAT.